The 27 T cell receptor beta chains given below trace back to one sample, sequenced in a study of neurological immune-mediated disorders (dated by TCRdb to the late 2010s). The receptor library was made with 5' RACE. Instrument on record: Illumina HiSeq 2500. TCRdb took the public reads, trimmed them with fastp at Q25, ran MiXCR for clone calling and kept in-frame beta chains. Identical CDR3 proteins give one entry, which carries the most common genes and DNA. The sample profile shows approximately 84,000 distinct CDR3 sequences; about 4.5% of them were found once. The biggest ten clones account for around 5.8% of the sample. The sample's time point, from its label and the paper: longitudinal time-point 3. Material for sequencing was PBMCs. The receptors were sampled from a woman in her sixties with multiple sclerosis.

This clonotype was seen at least ten times. The V call is TRBV15, the J call TRBJ2-3, with D hard to call. Germline V gene data show CDR1 as LNHNV and CDR2 as YYDKDF (reference sequence). There are 15 residues in the CDR3. The V end was cut by 5 bases, the J end by 4 bases, with 16 bases between. The CDR3 spells CATSSRTESADTQYF. CDR3 bases: TGTGCCACCAGCTCCCGGACGGAATCGGCAGATACGCAGTATTTT.

This clonotype has a count of ten or more. The V and J genes are TRBV12-3 or TRBV12-4 and TRBJ1-5; a possible D gene is TRBD1 (6 bases). Trimming took off 2 bases at V and 1 base at J, with 12 bases between the two ends. CDR3 length equals 16 residues. The CDR3 loop reads CASSLWSGASNQPQHF. The CDR3 DNA is TGTGCCAGCAGTTTATGGTCAGGGGCGAGCAATCAGCCCCAGCATTTT.

This clonotype was found many times. The chain recombines TRBV20-1 with TRBJ2-3, with a possible D match to TRBD2 (7 bases). CDR1 is DFQATT, CDR2 SNEGSKA, per germline (reference sequence). This CDR3 spans 16 amino acids. Between the trimmed V and J ends, which lost 5 bases and 0 bases, there was a span of 18 bases. CDR3 DNA sequence: TGCAGTGCTCCTACCCGGGGGGCCCTTAGCACAGATACGCAGTATTTT. It specifies CSAPTRGALSTDTQYF.

This clonotype was seen ten or more times. V usage is TRBV20-1 and J usage is TRBJ1-4; the D gene is possibly TRBD1 (6 bases). V was pared by 6 bases and J by 7 bases, with 9 bases between. CDR1 is DFQATT, CDR2 SNEGSKA, per germline (reference sequence). The CDR3 loop spans 11 amino acids. CDR3 nucleotide sequence: TGCAGTGCAGTACAGGGTGAAAAACTGTTTTTT. Translation: CSAVQGEKLFF.

The table lists this clonotype with many counts. The chain recombines TRBV6-5 with TRBJ1-1; TRBD1 matches 8 bases. The CDR3 is made up of 14 amino acids. Germline-derived CDR1 and CDR2 are MNHEY and SVGAGI. V gave up 4 bases and J gave up 1 base; unmatched junction bases: 2. The CDR3 coding sequence is TGTGCCAGCAGTTTACAGGGGGAGAACACTGAAGCTTTCTTT. This codes for CASSLQGENTEAFF.

This clonotype was found many times. This rearrangement joins TRBV4-1 to TRBJ1-2; D might be TRBD1 (6 bases). The CDR3 contains 13 residues. With 1 base removed from V and 4 bases from J, the gap between germline ends came to 7 bases. Germline V gene data show CDR1 as MGHRA and CDR2 as YSYEKL. This CDR3 reads CASSQATGYGYTF. CDR3 bases: TGCGCCAGCAGCCAAGCGACAGGCTATGGCTACACCTTC.

The table lists this clonotype with many counts. The J gene is TRBJ1-2, the V gene TRBV7-9; D gene uncertain. V dropped 6 bases and J dropped 5 bases, with 16 bases sitting between them. The CDR3 consists of 14 residues. The germline V gene encodes CDR1 SEHNR and CDR2 FQNEAQ (reference sequence). The CDR3 is CASRESAGIYGYTF. CDR3 DNA sequence: TGTGCCAGCAGAGAGAGTGCGGGAATATATGGCTACACCTTC.

This clonotype was counted ten times or more. The chain has TRBV5-4 and TRBJ2-1; 7 positions match TRBD1. Germline lookup yields CDR1 SGHNT and CDR2 YYREEE (reference sequence). CDR3 length: 15 residues. V shed 4 bases and J 0 bases; nucleotides not matched to a gene: 4. CDR3 bases: TGTGCCAGCAGCCAAGGGACAGTCTCCTACAATGAGCAGTTCTTC. It yields the protein CASSQGTVSYNEQFF.

This clonotype was seen many times. The chain recombines TRBV5-1 with TRBJ1-6; D not resolved. Germline loops: CDR1 SGHRS, CDR2 YFSETQ. CDR3 length: 12 residues. V lost 5 bases and J lost 7, with 7 bases in between. The CDR3 loop reads CASRGYNSPLHF. DNA for the CDR3: TGCGCCAGCAGGGGGTACAATTCACCCCTCCACTTT. Based on the CDR3 plus reference TRBV5-1 and TRBJ1-6, the full variable domain is KAGVTQTPRYLIKTRGQQVTLSCSPISGHRSVSWYQQTPGQGLQFLFEYFSETQRNKGNFPGRFSGRQFSNSRSEMNVSTLELGDSALYLCASRGYNSPLHFGNGTRLTVT.

This clonotype turned up a few times. This chain connects TRBV20-1 to TRBJ2-1; tentatively, D is TRBD2 (5 bases). There are 14 residues in the CDR3. The germline V and J ends were trimmed by 2 bases and 0 bases, with 8 bases remaining between them. Germline V CDR1 and CDR2: DFQATT, SNEGSKA (reference sequence). The CDR3 DNA sequence: TGCAGTGCTAGAACTAGGAGCTCCTACAATGAGCAGTTCTTC. It yields the protein CSARTRSSYNEQFF.

This clonotype appeared many times. V usage is TRBV12-3 or TRBV12-4 and J usage is TRBJ2-5; 10 bases fit TRBD2. The CDR3 sequence is 14 residues long. The trim removed 10 bases at V and 5 bases at J, leaving 10 bases unmatched. The CDR3, as DNA: TGTGCCACCAGCGGGGGGGGGGCCGGGGAGACCCAGTACTTC. Translated: CATSGGGAGETQYF.

This clonotype was counted at least ten times. The V gene is TRBV5-1, the J gene TRBJ2-1; D is uncertain. V was pared by 4 bases and J by 7 bases, with 18 bases between. CDR3 length: 15 residues. Germline values: CDR1 SGHRS, CDR2 YFSETQ. The CDR3 coding sequence is TGCGCCAGCAGCACTCTACAGAGGACCGTGAATGAGCAGTTCTTC. Its protein is CASSTLQRTVNEQFF.

This clonotype was detected many times. The chain uses TRBV12-3 or TRBV12-4 and TRBJ2-3; 13 positions agree with TRBD2. The CDR3 spans 18 residues. V lost 3 bases to trimming and J lost 1 base; unmatched junction nucleotides: 7. The CDR3 DNA follows: TGTGCCAGCAGTTTCGGGACTAGCGGGGCCGCAGGCACAGATACGCAGTATTTT. This encodes CASSFGTSGAAGTDTQYF.

This clonotype was counted ten times or more. The V call is TRBV24-1, the J call TRBJ2-4; perhaps TRBD1 as D (6 bases). The CDR3 has 18 residues. Germline-derived CDR1 and CDR2 are KGHDR and SFDVKD. The V end lost 0 bases, the J end lost 3 bases, and 17 bases lay between the germline ends. Here the CDR3 reads CATSDLPGTRWGKNIQYF. For the CDR3, the DNA is TGTGCCACCAGTGATTTGCCCGGGACACGCTGGGGCAAAAACATTCAGTACTTC.

This clonotype was counted many times. The CDR3 sequence: CASSLGTLGPGGTEAFF. In DNA form, the CDR3 reads TGTGCCAGCAGCTTAGGGACTCTAGGACCCGGCGGCACTGAAGCTTTCTTT. This rearrangement joins TRBV7-9 to TRBJ1-1; no definite D call. Germline CDR1 reads SEHNR; CDR2 reads FQNEAQ (reference sequence). The CDR3 length is 17 residues. V was clipped by 1 base and J by 4 bases, with 19 bases between them.

This clonotype was seen repeatedly, ten times or more. J is TRBJ2-1 and V is TRBV27, with 10 positions matching TRBD2. This CDR3 region has 15 residues. The junction had 4 bases not matched to a gene; V was cut back by 3 bases and J by 5 bases. Germline CDR1 MNHEY, CDR2 SMNVEV (reference sequence). CDR3 protein: CASSFERGGDNEQFF. The CDR3 DNA reads as TGTGCCAGCAGTTTCGAGCGGGGGGGCGACAATGAGCAGTTCTTC.

This clonotype qualifies as medium-sized. The chain couples TRBV7-2 to TRBJ1-2, with D hard to call. V lost 0 bases to trimming and J lost 7 bases, with 9 bases between them. The CDR3 length is 13 residues. Germline loops: CDR1 SGHTA, CDR2 FQGNSA. The CDR3 spells CASSLAGVGGYTF. In DNA form, the CDR3 reads TGTGCCAGCAGCTTAGCCGGGGTCGGTGGCTACACCTTC. Complete variable domain (other parts from reference TRBV7-2 and TRBJ1-2): GAGVSQSPSNKVTEKGKDVELRCDPISGHTALYWYRQSLGQGLEFLIYFQGNSAPDKSGLPSDRFSAERTGGSVSTLTIQRTQQEDSAVYLCASSLAGVGGYTFGSGTRLTVV.

This clonotype was detected ten times or more. The chain joins TRBV29-1 to TRBJ2-7; D call uncertain. The CDR3 covers 12 residues. Germline-derived CDR1 and CDR2 are SQVTM and ANQGSEA. The ends were cut back, 0 bases at V and 6 bases at J, with 9 bases in the middle. For the CDR3, the DNA is TGCAGCGTTGAAGATCTTGTCCGCGAGCAGTACTTC. It is translated as CSVEDLVREQYF.

This clonotype was counted many times. The CDR3 reads CSARLPLAGNYGYTF. As DNA, the CDR3 is TGCAGTGCACGGCTCCCCCTGGCAGGGAACTATGGCTACACCTTC. This chain links TRBV20-1 with TRBJ1-2, with D maybe TRBD1 (5 bases). V was shortened by 6 bases and J by 2 bases, with 19 bases between the two germline ends. CDR3 length: 15 amino acids. CDR1 and CDR2 from the germline V gene are DFQATT and SNEGSKA (reference sequence).

This clonotype was detected many times. V is TRBV2 and J is TRBJ1-1; TRBD1 is a possible D gene (6 bases). The CDR3 length is 14 residues. V was shortened by 4 bases and J by 1 base, with 10 bases between the two germline ends. Looked up from germline, CDR1 is SNHLY and CDR2 is FYNNEI. CDR3 residues: CASSGPRGNTEAFF. DNA for the CDR3: TGTGCCAGCAGTGGGCCCAGGGGGAACACTGAAGCTTTCTTT.

This clonotype showed up many times. In DNA form, the CDR3 reads TGCGCCAGCAGCCAAGATCGGGCAGCGAACACCGGGGAGCTGTTTTTT. It yields the protein CASSQDRAANTGELFF. This chain links TRBV4-1 with TRBJ2-2; no reliable D call. The length of the CDR3 is 16 residues. Per the germline V gene, CDR1 is MGHRA and CDR2 is YSYEKL. V lost 0 bases and J 0 bases, leaving 8 bases between the germline ends.

This clonotype was seen ten or more times. The gene calls are TRBV18 and TRBJ1-1, with D unresolved. CDR3 length: 12 amino acids. V was cut by 2 bases and J by 4 bases, with 5 bases left in between. Germline CDR1 KGHSH, CDR2 LQKENI. The CDR3 spells CASSPGITEAFF. CDR3 coding DNA: TGTGCCAGCTCACCAGGGATCACTGAAGCTTTCTTT.

There are many counts of this clonotype. This chain connects TRBV5-1 to TRBJ2-1, with 11 bases identical to TRBD2. V was clipped by 3 bases and J by 7 bases; unmatched bases: 6. The CDR3 is made up of 15 amino acids. The germline CDR1 and CDR2 sequences are SGHRS and YFSETQ. DNA for the CDR3: TGCGCCAGCAGCTACCCGGGACTAGCGGAGAATGAGCAGTTCTTC. Its translation: CASSYPGLAENEQFF. Together with reference TRBV5-1 and TRBJ2-1, the CDR3 gives the full variable domain: KAGVTQTPRYLIKTRGQQVTLSCSPISGHRSVSWYQQTPGQGLQFLFEYFSETQRNKGNFPGRFSGRQFSNSRSEMNVSTLELGDSALYLCASSYPGLAENEQFFGPGTRLTVL.

This clonotype was picked up many times. The DNA for the CDR3 is TGTGCCAGCAGCCCGTCGACAGGGAGCAATCAGCCCCAGCATTTT. Protein sequence: CASSPSTGSNQPQHF. The V call is TRBV27, the J call TRBJ1-5; 7 bases match TRBD1. The germline CDR1 and CDR2 sequences are MNHEY and SMNVEV (reference sequence). CDR3 length: 15 residues. The V and J ends lost 6 bases and 1 base, in that order; junction bases with no gene match: 6.

This clonotype has a count of ten or more. The genes are TRBV7-9 and TRBJ2-3, with TRBD2 matching over 13 bases. The V and J ends lost 5 bases and 3 bases, in that order; junction bases with no gene match: 5. Germline V gene data show CDR1 as SEHNR and CDR2 as FQNEAQ (reference sequence). CDR3 length: 16 amino acids. The CDR3 sequence: CASSDTTSGGTDTQYF. The DNA for the CDR3 is TGTGCCAGCAGCGACACGACTAGCGGGGGGACAGATACGCAGTATTTT.

In this sample, this clonotype turned up a few times. The rearrangement joins TRBV6-1 to TRBJ2-3; the D gene could be TRBD1 or TRBD2 (6 bases each). Germline CDR1 is MNHNS and CDR2 is SASEGT. The CDR3 totals 18 residues. V was trimmed by 2 bases and J by 0 bases, leaving 18 bases between them. CDR3 coding DNA: TGTGCCAGCAGTGAATGGGCGGCCCCGGGGGCAAGCACAGATACGCAGTATTTT. Protein: CASSEWAAPGASTDTQYF.

This clonotype was recorded at least ten times. This chain connects TRBV6-5 to TRBJ1-2; no clear D. Trimming took off 4 bases at V and 0 bases at J, with 21 bases between the two ends. CDR3 length equals 18 residues. The germline gives CDR1 MNHEY, CDR2 SVGAGI. In DNA, the CDR3 is TGTGCCAGCAGTTCACCTACTAAGGGAACACGGTCTAACTATGGCTACACCTTC. Protein product: CASSSPTKGTRSNYGYTF.